One sample yielded the 14 T cell receptor beta chains listed below, sequenced in a study of blood T cells in healthy people across ages (dated by TCRdb to between 2014 and 2016). Library preparation was by 5' RACE. The sequencer was an Illumina HiSeq 2500. A second 7 to 11 cycle PCR used a sample-barcoded 5' primer and a J-beta primer mix. TCRdb's own reprocessing of the public reads used fastp at Q25 and MiXCR and kept productive beta chains. CDR3 protein sequences are deduplicated, and each keeps its most common genes and DNA. Within this sample are 700,000 to 900,000 distinct CDR3 sequences, with about 48% of them counted one time only. Jointly, the top ten make up approximately 40% of the sample. Sequencing used blood. The receptor set was obtained from an elderly man in good health.

The chain couples TRBV10-3 to TRBJ2-4; D gene ambiguous. With 6 bases removed from V and 13 bases from J, the gap between germline ends came to 22 bases. This CDR3 region has 14 residues. CDR1 is ENHRY and CDR2 is SYGVKD in the germline V gene. The DNA of the CDR3 is TGTGCCATCAGGGAACAGATTCAGTCCTACGGGCAGTACTTC. It is translated as CAIREQIQSYGQYF.

The chain couples TRBV9 to TRBJ2-4, with 7 bases matching TRBD2. The CDR3 is made up of 16 amino acids. CDR1 and CDR2 (germline): SGDLS, YYNGEE. J lost 13 bases, V lost 4 bases, and 20 bases had no gene match. This CDR3 reads CASSPFGLGDYNEQYF. DNA of the CDR3: TGTGCCAGCAGCCCCTTCGGTTTGGGGGACTACAATGAGCAGTACTTC.

V is TRBV5-1 and J is TRBJ1-4; D not certain. Trimming pared 1 base from V and 7 bases from J, leaving 17 bases between. The CDR3 is made up of 16 amino acids. Germline V gene sequence: CDR1 SGHRS, CDR2 YFSETQ. CDR3 sequence (DNA): TGCGCCAGCAGCTTGCAAAATTCGGGGAACGGTGAAAAACTGTTTTTT. It yields the protein CASSLQNSGNGEKLFF. The variable domain in full, with the rest retrieved from reference TRBV5-1 and TRBJ1-4, is KAGVTQTPRYLIKTRGQQVTLSCSPISGHRSVSWYQQTPGQGLQFLFEYFSETQRNKGNFPGRFSGRQFSNSRSEMNVSTLELGDSALYLCASSLQNSGNGEKLFFGSGTQLSVL.

The chain joins TRBV7-8 to TRBJ2-6; 7 bases match TRBD1. J lost 0 bases, V lost 1 base, and 9 bases had no gene match. CDR3 length: 19 amino acids. Germline CDR1 reads SGHVS; CDR2 reads FQNEAQ. The CDR3 protein is CASSLVGTGAGSGANVLTF. As DNA, the CDR3 is TGTGCCAGCAGCTTAGTGGGAACAGGGGCTGGCTCTGGGGCCAACGTCCTGACTTTC.

This clonotype was observed a handful of times. The chain uses TRBV24-1 and TRBJ2-6; D is perhaps TRBD2 (5 bases). The CDR3 runs 15 residues. Trimming took off 7 bases at V and 0 bases at J, with 9 bases between the two ends. The V gene's germline CDR1 is KGHDR and CDR2 SFDVKD. CDR3 sequence (DNA): TGTGCCACCAGGAGGGAAGACTCTGGGGCCAACGTCCTGACTTTC. Translated, it gives CATRREDSGANVLTF.

This clonotype was counted a few times. V gene TRBV7-2 combines with J gene TRBJ1-6, with TRBD1 identical over 7 bases. Germline V CDR1 and CDR2: SGHTA, FQGNSA. V gave up 5 bases and J gave up 8 bases; unmatched junction bases: 3. The CDR3 is 13 amino acids. The CDR3 nucleotides read TGTGCCAGCAGCCCCAGGGGGGATTCACCCCTCCACTTT. Protein sequence: CASSPRGDSPLHF.

V and J are TRBV12-3 or TRBV12-4 and TRBJ2-5; 8 bases fit TRBD1. The J call may be incorrect, as the DNA end agrees better with TRBJ2-7. This CDR3 has 13 residues. CDR3 amino acids: CASTRTGNYEQYF. In DNA form, the CDR3 reads TGTGCCAGCACCAGGACAGGGAACTACGAGCAGTACTTC.

CDR3 in amino acids: CASSQDLLLGSAGELFF. As DNA, the CDR3 is TGTGCCAGCAGCCAAGATCTCCTTCTGGGTTCGGCCGGGGAGCTGTTTTTT. The rearrangement joins TRBV3-1 to TRBJ2-2; D not resolved. The germline CDR1 and CDR2 sequences are LGHDT and YNNKEL (reference sequence). V was clipped by 0 bases and J by 6 bases, with 17 bases between them. This CDR3 comprises 17 residues.

The chain couples TRBV2 to TRBJ2-1; D could derive from TRBD1 or TRBD2 (5 bases each). CDR1 and CDR2 from the germline V gene are SNHLY and FYNNEI. The CDR3 loop spans 17 amino acids. Deletions cut 0 bases from V and 3 bases from J, with 15 bases between. In DNA, the CDR3 is TGTGCCAGCAGTGAAGCCCTCGGGGCTAGAGGCTACAATGAGCAGTTCTTC. Translating it yields CASSEALGARGYNEQFF. The full variable domain, its missing parts supplied by reference TRBV2 and TRBJ2-1, is EPEVTQTPSHQVTQMGQEVILRCVPISNHLYFYWYRQILGQKVEFLVSFYNNEISEKSEIFDDQFSVERPDGSNFTLKIRSTKLEDSAMYFCASSEALGARGYNEQFFGPGTRLTVL.

The J gene is TRBJ1-1, the V gene TRBV9; D possibly corresponds to TRBD1 (6 bases). CDR1 SGDLS and CDR2 YYNGEE come from the germline V gene. The CDR3 is made up of 15 amino acids. Trimming cost V 4 bases and J 5 bases, with 18 bases left between them. The CDR3 region is CASSQDGQPGTEAFF. The CDR3, as DNA: TGTGCCAGCAGCCAAGACGGACAGCCCGGTACTGAAGCTTTCTTT.

This clonotype was seen a few times. V gene TRBV20-1 combines with J gene TRBJ2-7, with a weak D call TRBD2 (5 bases). This CDR3 region has 12 residues. V was pared by 2 bases and J by 2 bases, with 7 bases between. Germline CDR1 DFQATT, CDR2 SNEGSKA (reference sequence). The DNA for the CDR3 is TGCAGTGCTAGACTGACTACCTACGAGCAGTACTTC. It yields the protein CSARLTTYEQYF.

The CDR3 protein is CSAITGAETQYF. In DNA form, the CDR3 reads TGCAGTGCTATTACAGGGGCAGAGACCCAGTACTTC. The chain combines TRBV20-1 with TRBJ2-5; TRBD1 matches at 7 bases. The germline V gene encodes CDR1 DFQATT and CDR2 SNEGSKA (reference sequence). Trimming cost V 4 bases and J 4 bases; bases outside gene matches: 3. The CDR3 runs 12 residues.

This clonotype was seen only a few times. The rearrangement joins TRBV6-5 to TRBJ2-4; 8 bases are shared with TRBD2. The V segment lost 4 bases and the J segment 5 bases; nucleotides outside the gene matches: 7. CDR3 size: 15 residues. Per the germline V gene, CDR1 is MNHEY and CDR2 is SVGAGI. DNA of the CDR3: TGTGCCAGCAGTTCGCCCCGGGGGGGAGAAAACATTCAGTACTTC. The encoded protein is CASSSPRGGENIQYF.

In this sample, this clonotype turned up a few times. The chain employs TRBV20-1 and TRBJ2-5; 7 bases line up with TRBD2. The CDR3 sequence is 15 residues long. The V and J ends lost 4 bases and 2 bases, in that order; junction bases with no gene match: 10. The germline V gene has CDR1 DFQATT and CDR2 SNEGSKA (reference sequence). CDR3 loop: CSAKRIRREQETQYF. The CDR3 DNA follows: TGCAGTGCTAAAAGGATCCGGCGGGAGCAAGAGACCCAGTACTTC.